This TCR beta chain was captured by sequencing in a study of CD8+ T cells in alopecia areata. Looking at the study overall: For 6 to 18 months, tofacitinib was taken, and 6 months off drug followed.

Germline lookup yields CDR1 GTSNPN and CDR2 SVGIG (reference sequence). The CDR3 is 12 residues long. The V and J ends lost 1 base and 8 bases respectively, with 11 bases between them. cDNA reverse transcribed from extracted RNA served as the sequencing template. The method was immunoSEQ multiplex PCR; TCRdb's version includes in-frame clones alone and lacks a portion of them. The sample comprises over 200,000 clones, about three fifths of which are singletons, and 0.45% rests with the top ten. Individuals with alopecia areata gave both lesional scalp punch biopsies and peripheral blood for collection.

The starting material was CD4+ T cells sorted from blood, obtained at week 0. The rearrangement joins TRBV30 to TRBJ1-2, with D tentatively TRBD1 (5 bases). The TCR sequence derives from a human donor with alopecia areata. The CDR3 nucleotides read TGTGCCTGGAGTGGGGGCCCTGAAGGCTACACCTTC. Its translation is CAWSGGPEGYTF.